The rows below give T cell receptor beta chains drawn from one sample of a study of cytomegalovirus exposure and HLA in healthy donors. Libraries were prepared by immunoSEQ multiplex PCR; TCRdb keeps only in-frame clonotypes and omits some of them. The repertoire consists of roughly 140,000 clones, with around three quarters occurring once and the leading ten covering 2% to 2.5%. Sequencing was performed on PBMCs. All receptors derive from a woman between 18 and 29 years old in good health and CMV-seropositive. The CDR3 runs from the conserved cysteine through the conserved F or W. Each record gives: V gene, J gene, D gene, clone size, CDR3 DNA, CDR3 protein. D genes are given only for firm matches. Some rows have no size entry. The others give once, few or many, or a class for an expanded clone.

V gene: TRBV11-2; J gene: TRBJ2-1; D gene: TRBD2; clone size: few; CDR3 DNA: TGTGCCAGCAGCTTAGGGGTTGCGGGGGGGTACATGTTCTTC; CDR3 protein: CASSLGVAGGYMFF
V gene: TRBV2; J gene: TRBJ1-5; D gene: .; clone size: .; CDR3 DNA: TGTGCCAGCAGCCCCGGACAGAATCAGCCCCAGCATTTT; CDR3 protein: CASSPGQNQPQHF
V gene: TRBV7-2; J gene: TRBJ2-3; D gene: TRBD2; clone size: .; CDR3 DNA: TGTGCCAGCAGACCGGGACTAGCGGCTTTTGATACGCAGTATTTT; CDR3 protein: CASRPGLAAFDTQYF
V gene: TRBV5-1; J gene: TRBJ2-3; D gene: TRBD2; clone size: .; CDR3 DNA: TGCGCCAGCAGCTTGAGAACTAGCGGGAGCACAGATACGCAGTATTTT; CDR3 protein: CASSLRTSGSTDTQYF
V gene: TRBV10-1; J gene: TRBJ1-2; D gene: TRBD1; clone size: .; CDR3 DNA: TGCGCCAGCAGCCACCGGACAGGGGGTTTTGAAGACTACACCTTC; CDR3 protein: CASSHRTGGFEDYTF
V gene: TRBV27; J gene: TRBJ1-1; D gene: TRBD1; clone size: .; CDR3 DNA: TGTGCCAGCATGCCGGTCGTGGGACAGGTGAACACTGAAGCTTTCTTT; CDR3 protein: CASMPVVGQVNTEAFF
V gene: TRBV4-2; J gene: TRBJ1-4; D gene: TRBD1; clone size: .; CDR3 DNA: TGTGCCAGCAGCCACCCTCAAGGGGGCACTAATGAAAAACTGTTTTTT; CDR3 protein: CASSHPQGGTNEKLFF
V gene: TRBV30; J gene: TRBJ1-3; D gene: TRBD1; clone size: .; CDR3 DNA: TGTGCCTGCGTGGACAGGGCGGCGGGAAACACCATATATTTT; CDR3 protein: CACVDRAAGNTIYF
V gene: TRBV2; J gene: TRBJ2-6; D gene: .; clone size: few; CDR3 DNA: TGTGCCAGCAGCCAGAGTGGAGGGGCTGGGGCCAACGTCCTGACTTTC; CDR3 protein: CASSQSGGAGANVLTF
V gene: TRBV28; J gene: TRBJ1-4; D gene: .; clone size: .; CDR3 DNA: TGTGCCAGCAGTGCGACACTTACTAATGAAAAACTGTTTTTT; CDR3 protein: CASSATLTNEKLFF
V gene: TRBV6-5; J gene: TRBJ2-7; D gene: .; clone size: .; CDR3 DNA: TGTGCCAGCAGTTACTCGACCGGGTACGAGCAGTACTTC; CDR3 protein: CASSYSTGYEQYF
V gene: TRBV27; J gene: TRBJ1-1; D gene: .; clone size: .; CDR3 DNA: TGTGCCAGCAGTTTAGTCAGGGGCACTGAAGCTTTCTTT; CDR3 protein: CASSLVRGTEAFF
V gene: TRBV29-1; J gene: TRBJ1-1; D gene: .; clone size: .; CDR3 DNA: TGCAGCGTTGAAGATAAGCGACGGAACACTGAAGCTTTCTTT; CDR3 protein: CSVEDKRRNTEAFF